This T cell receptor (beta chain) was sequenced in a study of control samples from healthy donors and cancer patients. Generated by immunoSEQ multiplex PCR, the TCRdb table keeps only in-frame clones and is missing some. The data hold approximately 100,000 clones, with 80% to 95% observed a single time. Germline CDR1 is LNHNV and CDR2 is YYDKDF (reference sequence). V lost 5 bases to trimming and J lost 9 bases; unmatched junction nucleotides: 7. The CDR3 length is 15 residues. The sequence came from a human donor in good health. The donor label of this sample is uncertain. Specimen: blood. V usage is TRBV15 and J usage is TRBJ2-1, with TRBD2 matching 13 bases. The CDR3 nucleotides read TGTGCCACCAGCCGCCGGGGACTAGCGGGGAGTGAGCAGTTCTTC. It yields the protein CATSRRGLAGSEQFF.